The rows below give T cell receptor beta chains drawn from one sample of a study of T cells after yellow fever vaccination. TCRdb reprocessed the 5' RACE reads with MiXCR, giving one entry per CDR3 protein. Among about 260,000 distinct CDR3 sequences listed, approximately 13% were seen once. The specimen comprised CD4+ T cells sorted from PBMCs, sampled 45 days after the yellow fever booster vaccination. These receptors were collected from a man aged 25-45 years who received the YFV17D yellow fever vaccine. Both conserved end residues are part of each CDR3. A D gene is named only where the DNA matches it firmly.

TRBV20-1	TRBD2	CSAGGGLHEQYF
TRBV7-2	TRBD2	CASSYLAGGFYNEQFF
TRBV7-2	.	CASSFITDTQYF
TRBV18	.	CASSPRVRDTEAFF
TRBV11-2	.	CASSLMGVLNTEAFF
TRBV12-3/TRBV12-4	.	CASSLTSDTEAFF
TRBV18	TRBD1	CASYPGQGSPLHF
TRBV5-1	.	CASSRSENTEAFF
TRBV20-1	.	CSARDTGKAGELFF
TRBV20-1	.	CSASPGRTFF
TRBV4-3	.	CASSQDSSRDEQYF
TRBV4-2	TRBD2	CASRSTSGNTDTQYF
TRBV20-1	.	CSASPANYGYTF
TRBV18	.	CASSPRQTSTDTQYF
TRBV12-3/TRBV12-4	TRBD2	CASSLTGLAGGREQFF
TRBV5-1	TRBD1	CASSLLTGTQETQYF
TRBV9	.	CASSVRGRAVDTGELFF
TRBV25-1	TRBD2	CASSGLAGVSYNEQFF
TRBV5-1	TRBD2	CASTLAGGRETQYF
TRBV20-1	TRBD1	CSASGTGGNEQYF
TRBV9	TRBD1	CASSVVLGTGEDTEAFF
TRBV11-2	TRBD2	CASSASGTRSHHTYFGELFF
TRBV18	TRBD1	CASSPVPGQGLYNEQFF
TRBV7-2	TRBD2	CASSLGSGRAEEQYF
TRBV2	TRBD1	CASSGDRGDEQYF
TRBV6-5	.	CASSSLAASKETQYF
TRBV11-2	TRBD1	CATRRGTAPAIGYTF
TRBV29-1	.	CSVVGSTDTQYF
TRBV29-1	TRBD1	CSAGQGSMNTEAFF
TRBV14	.	CASSQDTHQYF
TRBV7-2	.	CASSLAGSESYEQYF
TRBV4-1	.	CASSLEGGRRTEAFF
TRBV3-1	.	CASSQGGDNEQFF
TRBV5-1	TRBD2	CASSLKTGTSEPYEQYF
TRBV5-1	.	CASSLEGSSMNTEAFF
TRBV7-2	.	CASSSKSYEQYF
TRBV12-3/TRBV12-4	TRBD1	CASSPRTGAKNIQYF
TRBV20-1	.	CSGAESSYNSPLHF
TRBV3-1	.	CASSQDRRFEQYF
TRBV5-1	TRBD2	CASSPGTSGQETQYF
TRBV4-3	.	CASSQSHRTDTQYF
TRBV20-1	.	CSATGAKSSYNEQFF
TRBV12-3/TRBV12-4	.	CASSLNAGGLNTGELFF
TRBV12-3/TRBV12-4	.	CASSRAGTAKNIQYF
TRBV12-3/TRBV12-4	TRBD2	CASSFRSASGNTDTQYF
TRBV29-1	TRBD2	CSVEDPSGRGYNEQFF
TRBV6-4	.	CASSGLPGSEQFF
TRBV7-2	.	CASSFGYGYTF
TRBV29-1	.	CSVSTASNQPQHF
TRBV27	.	CASSLGGQPNYGYTF
TRBV3-1	.	CASSRGLGEQYF
TRBV5-5	.	CASRLEGKGYEQYF
TRBV20-1	TRBD1	CSARGEGAGTEAFF
TRBV29-1	.	CSVVRNYQETQYF
TRBV7-8	TRBD1	CASSSNWDRVTNTGELFF
TRBV5-1	.	CASSLDRGAGELFF
TRBV5-6	.	CASSFIHQEETQHF
TRBV5-1	.	CASGTPGSAESTDTQYF
TRBV10-2	.	CASSALTGTGSSGQYF
TRBV29-1	TRBD2	CSGGASGRYTQYF